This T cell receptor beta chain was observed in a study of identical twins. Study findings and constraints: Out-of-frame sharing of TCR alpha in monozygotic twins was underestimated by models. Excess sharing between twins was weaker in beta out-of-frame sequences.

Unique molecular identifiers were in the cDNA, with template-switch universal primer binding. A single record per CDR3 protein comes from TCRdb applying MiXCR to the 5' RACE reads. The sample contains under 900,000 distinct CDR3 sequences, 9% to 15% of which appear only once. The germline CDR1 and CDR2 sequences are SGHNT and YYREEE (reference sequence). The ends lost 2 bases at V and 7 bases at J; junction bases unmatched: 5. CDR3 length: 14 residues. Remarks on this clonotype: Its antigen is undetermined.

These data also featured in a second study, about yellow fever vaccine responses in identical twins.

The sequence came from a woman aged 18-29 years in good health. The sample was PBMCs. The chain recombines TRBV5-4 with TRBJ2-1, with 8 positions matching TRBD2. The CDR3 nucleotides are TGTGCCAGCAGCTTCGGGGGGGCCTTTAATGAGCAGTTCTTC. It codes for CASSFGGAFNEQFF.